Presented here are 17 T cell receptor beta chains from one specimen sequenced in a study of T cell responses to AZD1222 COVID-19 vaccine. Using immunoSEQ multiplex PCR, the repertoire was profiled, and TCRdb retains in-frame clones only, with some absent. The sample holds around 140,000 clones; approximately 93% are singletons and the top ten take approximately 0.9%. This specimen was peripheral blood, taken on day 0 of MenACWY control vaccination. These receptors were taken from an adult in good health.

The chain uses TRBV28 and TRBJ2-7; 7 nucleotides agree with TRBD1. CDR1 and CDR2 from the germline V gene are MDHEN and SYDVKM. The CDR3 is 14 residues long. Losses at the gene ends were 3 bases for V and 2 bases for J; bases not matched to a gene: 4. This CDR3 is CASSFRDRTYEQYF. The CDR3 nucleotides read TGTGCCAGCAGTTTCCGGGACAGAACCTACGAGCAGTACTTC.

The chain is built from TRBV27 and TRBJ2-2; TRBD1 is a possible D gene (5 bases). The V end was cut by 2 bases, the J end by 0 bases, with 16 bases between. The germline CDR1 and CDR2 sequences are MNHEY and SMNVEV (reference sequence). The CDR3 contains 18 residues. The CDR3 is CASSLSRGVTTNTGELFF. The DNA for the CDR3 is TGTGCCAGCAGTTTAAGTAGGGGTGTCACTACGAACACCGGGGAGCTGTTTTTT.

This chain uses TRBV7-8 with TRBJ1-1, with no clear D. CDR1 is SGHVS and CDR2 is FQNEAQ in the germline V gene. Trimming stripped 7 bases from V and 3 bases from J, with 21 bases between. The length of the CDR3 is 16 residues. The CDR3 coding sequence is TGTGCCAGCAACCAACAATTAGGACGGTGGGACACTGAAGCTTTCTTT. It encodes CASNQQLGRWDTEAFF.

This chain uses TRBV29-1 with TRBJ2-7, with D unresolved. The V end lost 1 base, the J end lost 2 bases, and 6 bases lay between the germline ends. The CDR3 consists of 12 residues. CDR1 is SQVTM and CDR2 is ANQGSEA in the germline V gene. As DNA, the CDR3 is TGCAGCGTTGAAGGAGGAACCTACGAGCAGTACTTC. It codes for CSVEGGTYEQYF.

The chain recombines TRBV7-2 with TRBJ1-6; 7 nucleotides line up with TRBD1. Germline CDR1 SGHTA, CDR2 FQGNSA. CDR3 size: 16 residues. V gave up 5 bases and J gave up 6 bases; unmatched junction bases: 10. CDR3 region: CASSPDRAQPNSPLHF. The CDR3 DNA reads as TGTGCCAGCAGCCCCGACAGGGCTCAACCTAATTCACCCCTCCACTTT.

V is TRBV5-5 and J is TRBJ2-3, with D possibly TRBD2 on 6 matching bases. Looked up from germline, CDR1 is SGHKS and CDR2 is YYEKEE (reference sequence). The CDR3 has 15 residues. The V end lost 6 bases, the J end lost 0 bases, and 14 bases lay between the germline ends. CDR3 DNA: TGTGCCAGCACCTCTGGAGGGGCTAGCACAGATACGCAGTATTTT. Translation: CASTSGGASTDTQYF.

This chain uses TRBV19 with TRBJ1-1; a weak D match, TRBD1 (5 bases). This CDR3 comprises 14 residues. The V and J ends lost 3 bases and 4 bases respectively, with 12 bases between them. Germline loops: CDR1 LNHDA, CDR2 SQIVND (reference sequence). CDR3 sequence (DNA): TGTGCCAGTAGTATCGGGGGAGCAGCCACTGAAGCTTTCTTT. It translates to CASSIGGAATEAFF.

The V gene is TRBV5-1, the J gene TRBJ2-7; D gene unclear. This CDR3 spans 14 amino acids. The germline V and J ends were trimmed by 2 bases and 0 bases, with 9 bases remaining between them. Germline V gene sequence: CDR1 SGHRS, CDR2 YFSETQ. The CDR3: CASSFADGSYEQYF. The CDR3 DNA sequence: TGCGCCAGCAGCTTCGCGGACGGCTCCTACGAGCAGTACTTC.

The chain employs TRBV7-6 and TRBJ1-3; TRBD1 might be the D (5 bases). CDR1 SGHVS and CDR2 FNYEAQ come from the germline V gene. V lost 5 bases and J lost 4, with 18 bases in between. This CDR3 contains 16 residues. The CDR3 region is CASSIGAGGRGNTIYF. The CDR3 nucleotides read TGTGCCAGCAGCATCGGGGCCGGCGGGAGGGGAAACACCATATATTTT.

The J gene is TRBJ2-3, the V gene TRBV2, with D perhaps matching TRBD1 (6 bases). V lost 0 bases, J lost 1 base, and 11 bases lay in between. This CDR3 has 16 residues. Germline V gives CDR1 SNHLY, CDR2 FYNNEI. This CDR3 is CASSEAGQTRTDTQYF. The DNA for the CDR3 is TGTGCCAGCAGTGAAGCTGGACAGACCCGCACAGATACGCAGTATTTT. Full variable domain (remainder filled in from reference TRBV2 and TRBJ2-3): EPEVTQTPSHQVTQMGQEVILRCVPISNHLYFYWYRQILGQKVEFLVSFYNNEISEKSEIFDDQFSVERPDGSNFTLKIRSTKLEDSAMYFCASSEAGQTRTDTQYFGPGTRLTVL.

The chain recombines TRBV5-1 with TRBJ2-1; perhaps TRBD2 as D (6 bases). This CDR3 contains 13 residues. The ends were cut back, 4 bases at V and 7 bases at J, with 12 bases in the middle. The germline gives CDR1 SGHRS, CDR2 YFSETQ. The DNA of the CDR3 is TGCGCCAGCAGCCTAAGACTAGAAAATGAGCAGTTCTTC. Amino acid sequence: CASSLRLENEQFF.

The chain has TRBV4-1 and TRBJ1-5; perhaps TRBD1 as D (5 bases). V dropped 1 base and J dropped 2 bases, with 6 bases sitting between them. The CDR3 has 14 residues. CDR1 and CDR2 from the germline V gene are MGHRA and YSYEKL. The CDR3 nucleotides are TGCGCCAGCAGCCAAGTAGGGGGCAATCAGCCCCAGCATTTT. As protein: CASSQVGGNQPQHF.

This clone was counted a few times. This chain uses TRBV7-2 with TRBJ2-3; the D is unclear. Trimming removed 2 bases at V and 2 bases at J, with 20 bases between. Per the germline V gene, CDR1 is SGHTA and CDR2 is FQGNSA. This CDR3 is 18 amino acids long. This CDR3 is CASSLFRELGPPTDTQYF. The CDR3 nucleotides read TGTGCCAGCAGCTTATTCCGAGAACTTGGGCCCCCCACAGATACGCAGTATTTT.

This rearrangement joins TRBV13 to TRBJ1-2; D is perhaps TRBD1 (5 bases). V dropped 5 bases and J dropped 1 base, with 14 bases sitting between them. The CDR3 extends over 15 amino acids. Germline-derived CDR1 and CDR2 are PRHDT and FYEKMQ (reference sequence). This CDR3 reads CASSRGRVVNYGYTF. In DNA form, the CDR3 reads TGTGCCAGCAGCAGAGGCAGGGTAGTTAACTATGGCTACACCTTC. Complete variable domain (other parts from reference TRBV13 and TRBJ1-2): AAGVIQSPRHLIKEKRETATLKCYPIPRHDTVYWYQQGPGQDPQFLISFYEKMQSDKGSIPDRFSAQQFSDYHSELNMSSLELGDSALYFCASSRGRVVNYGYTFGSGTRLTVV.

In this sample, this clone turned up once. This chain connects TRBV7-3 to TRBJ2-3; 8 nucleotides match TRBD1. The trim removed 4 bases at V and 5 bases at J, leaving 5 bases unmatched. Germline V gives CDR1 SGHTA, CDR2 FQGTGA. The CDR3 spans 14 residues. The DNA of the CDR3 is TGTGCCAGCAGCTCCGGACAGGGAAGAGATACGCAGTATTTT. Protein product: CASSSGQGRDTQYF.

This clone was seen a few times. This CDR3 reads CASSVGLAISYNEQFF. The CDR3 nucleotides read TGTGCCAGCAGCGTAGGCCTAGCGATTTCCTACAATGAGCAGTTCTTC. The V gene is TRBV9, the J gene TRBJ2-1, with D possibly matching TRBD2 (6 bases). Trimming took off 0 bases at V and 1 base at J, with 11 bases between the two ends. Looked up from germline, CDR1 is SGDLS and CDR2 is YYNGEE. This CDR3 contains 16 residues.

The chain is built from TRBV29-1 and TRBJ1-2; TRBD1 matches at 10 bases. The CDR3 length is 15 residues. V was pared by 4 bases and J by 6 bases, with 11 bases of the junction left unmatched. Germline assignment: CDR1 SQVTM and CDR2 ANQGSEA. CDR3 nucleotides: TGCAGCGTTGCCGCCGGGACAGGGGAACAAGATGGCTACACCTTC. This sequence encodes CSVAAGTGEQDGYTF.